Included here is one TCR beta chain sequence, with context. This clonotype has only a few counts. The antigen it binds to is not known. The sample holds no much larger clone one base away, and base qualities are not on file. The record originates from a study of CD8 T cells in ankylosing spondylitis (dated 2017 in TCRdb). Broadly, across the study: To find TCR variants linked to disease, the study profiled T cell receptor beta repertoires in ankylosing spondylitis patients and healthy donors. In total, the full study cohort was made up of 95 to 110 healthy donors and approximately 24 ankylosing spondylitis patients. Peripheral blood was sampled, and synovial fluid was also collected from ankylosing spondylitis patients.

The full study reports these points: According to the report, matched synovial fluid samples from ankylosing spondylitis patients were significantly enriched for the disease-linked clones. Some TCR beta motif variants had previously been reported in synovial fluid and blood of reactive arthritis patients, which suggested common disease-initiation mechanisms. In peripheral blood, the disease-linked clones were found at relatively low frequencies and had a CD8+ phenotype. Blood from ankylosing spondylitis patients appeared to be characterized by a TCR beta motif composed of about eight highly homologous amino acid variants.

Taken from cysteine to phenylalanine, the CDR3 has 13 residues. Solely the CDR3 DNA is kept, with 39 bases framed from the first base. CDR1 and CDR2 are read off the germline V gene as SGHVS and FQNEAQ. V is reduced by 3 bases and J by 3 bases, leaving a spacing of 3 bases between them. Sequenced using an Illumina HiSeq 2500. Quantitative 5'-RACE with molecular barcodes was the method used to prepare the TCR beta libraries. Concerning the study's data processing: To identify disease-linked TCR variants, a new computational method was used, one built on a probabilistic model of VDJ rearrangement. Using fastp trimming at Q25 and MiXCR clonotype assembly, TCRdb reanalyzed the public sequencing data and kept in-frame beta chains. Each entry merges the rows of one CDR3 protein and shows their most common DNA and genes. V and J calls and clone size were set by TCRdb, not the authors. The sample table holds some 140,000 distinct CDR3 sequences, of which about 7.3% were seen once. Clones ranked in the top ten supply around 12% of the sample.

The sequencing sample was made of blood, either unsorted or a sorted T cell fraction (not recorded which). The source of this sequence is a female donor with ankylosing spondylitis or in good health (not recorded which). The rearranged chain carries TRBV7-8 and TRBJ2-6; no D gene can be assigned with confidence. CDR3 protein: CASSFHGANVLTF. The sequenced DNA: TGTGCCAGCAGCTTTCATGGGGCCAACGTCCTGACTTTC.